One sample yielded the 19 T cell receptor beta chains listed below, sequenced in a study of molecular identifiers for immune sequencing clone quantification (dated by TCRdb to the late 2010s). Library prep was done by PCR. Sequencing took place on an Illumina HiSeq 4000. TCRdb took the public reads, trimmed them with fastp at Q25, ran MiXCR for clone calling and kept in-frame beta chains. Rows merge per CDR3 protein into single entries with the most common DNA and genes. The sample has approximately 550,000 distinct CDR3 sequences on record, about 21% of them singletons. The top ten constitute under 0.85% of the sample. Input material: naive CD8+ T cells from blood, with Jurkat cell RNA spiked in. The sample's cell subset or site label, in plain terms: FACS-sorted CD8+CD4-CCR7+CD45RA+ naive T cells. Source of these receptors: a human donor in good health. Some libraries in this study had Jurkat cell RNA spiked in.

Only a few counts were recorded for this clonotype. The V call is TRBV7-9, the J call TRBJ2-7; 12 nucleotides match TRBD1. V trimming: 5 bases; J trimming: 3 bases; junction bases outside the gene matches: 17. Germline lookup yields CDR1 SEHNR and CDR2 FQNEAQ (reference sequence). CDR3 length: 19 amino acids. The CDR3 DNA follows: TGTGCCAGCAGCCCCCGACTGGGACAGGGGGCGCTTGGGATCTACGAGCAGTACTTC. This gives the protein CASSPRLGQGALGIYEQYF.

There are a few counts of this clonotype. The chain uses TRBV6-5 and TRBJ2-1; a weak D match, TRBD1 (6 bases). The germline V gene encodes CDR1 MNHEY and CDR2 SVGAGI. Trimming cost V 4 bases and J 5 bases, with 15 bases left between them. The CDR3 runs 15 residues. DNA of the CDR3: TGTGCCAGCAGTTTAGGACAGCGAGATAACAATGAGCAGTTCTTC. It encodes CASSLGQRDNNEQFF.

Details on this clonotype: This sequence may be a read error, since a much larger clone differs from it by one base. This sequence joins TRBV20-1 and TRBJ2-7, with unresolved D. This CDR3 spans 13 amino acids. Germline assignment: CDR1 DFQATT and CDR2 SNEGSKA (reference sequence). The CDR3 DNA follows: TGCAGTGCTAGAATCAGTCACGCGTACGAGCGGTACTTC. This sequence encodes CSARISHAYERYF.

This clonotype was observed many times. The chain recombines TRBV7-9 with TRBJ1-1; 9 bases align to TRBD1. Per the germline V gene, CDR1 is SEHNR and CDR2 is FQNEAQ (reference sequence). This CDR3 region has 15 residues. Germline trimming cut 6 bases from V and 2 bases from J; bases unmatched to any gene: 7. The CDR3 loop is CASRAVQGANTEAFF. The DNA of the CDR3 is TGTGCCAGCAGGGCCGTACAGGGGGCTAACACTGAAGCTTTCTTT.

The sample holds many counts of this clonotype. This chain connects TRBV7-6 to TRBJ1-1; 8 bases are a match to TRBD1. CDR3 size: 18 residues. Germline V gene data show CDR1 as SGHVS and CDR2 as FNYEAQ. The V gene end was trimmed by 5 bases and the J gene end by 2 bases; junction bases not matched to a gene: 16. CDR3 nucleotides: TGTGCCAGCAGCCTTATGGTTTCTTCCAGGGGGCCCAACACTGAAGCTTTCTTT. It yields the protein CASSLMVSSRGPNTEAFF.

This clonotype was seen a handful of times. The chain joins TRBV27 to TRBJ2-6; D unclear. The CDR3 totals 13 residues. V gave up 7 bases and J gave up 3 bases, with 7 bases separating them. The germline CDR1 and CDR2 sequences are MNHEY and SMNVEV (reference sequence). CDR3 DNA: TGTGCCAGCACCGGAAATGGGGCCAACGTCCTGACTTTC. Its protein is CASTGNGANVLTF.

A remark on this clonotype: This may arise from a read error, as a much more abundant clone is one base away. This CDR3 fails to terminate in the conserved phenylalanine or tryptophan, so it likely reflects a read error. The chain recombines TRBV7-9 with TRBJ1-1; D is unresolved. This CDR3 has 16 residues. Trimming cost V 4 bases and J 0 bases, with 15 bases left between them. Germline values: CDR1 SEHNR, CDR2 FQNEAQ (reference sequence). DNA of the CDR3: TGTGCCAGCAGCTCGGAAATTGTGACACTGAACACTGAAGCTTTCTCT. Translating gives CASSSEIVTLNTEAFS.

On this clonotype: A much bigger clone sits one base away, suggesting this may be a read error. The CDR3 nucleotides are TGTGCCAGCAGCTTATCGTCCACTGGAGCTTTCTTT. It is translated as CASSLSSTGAFF. The chain has TRBV7-9 and TRBJ1-1; D unresolved. The V gene's germline CDR1 is SEHNR and CDR2 FQNEAQ (reference sequence). The CDR3 totals 12 residues.

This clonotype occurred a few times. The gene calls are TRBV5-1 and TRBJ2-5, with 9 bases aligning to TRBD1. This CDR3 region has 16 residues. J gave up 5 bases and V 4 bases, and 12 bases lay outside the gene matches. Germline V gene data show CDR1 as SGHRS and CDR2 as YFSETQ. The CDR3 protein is CASSLNLQGAGETQYF. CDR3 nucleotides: TGCGCCAGCAGCCTGAACTTACAGGGGGCTGGGGAGACCCAGTACTTC. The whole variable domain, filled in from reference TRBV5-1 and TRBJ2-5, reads KAGVTQTPRYLIKTRGQQVTLSCSPISGHRSVSWYQQTPGQGLQFLFEYFSETQRNKGNFPGRFSGRQFSNSRSEMNVSTLELGDSALYLCASSLNLQGAGETQYFGPGTRLLVL.

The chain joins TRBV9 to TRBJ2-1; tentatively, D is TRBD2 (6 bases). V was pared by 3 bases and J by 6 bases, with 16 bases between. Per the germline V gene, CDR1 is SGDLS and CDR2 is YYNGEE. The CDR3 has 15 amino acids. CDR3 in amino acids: CASSEGLRQVNEQFF. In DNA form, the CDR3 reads TGTGCCAGCAGCGAGGGACTTCGGCAGGTCAATGAGCAGTTCTTC. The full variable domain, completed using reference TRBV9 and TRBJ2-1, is DSGVTQTPKHLITATGQRVTLRCSPRSGDLSVYWYQQSLDQGLQFLIQYYNGEERAKGNILERFSAQQFPDLHSELNLSSLELGDSALYFCASSEGLRQVNEQFFGPGTRLTVL.

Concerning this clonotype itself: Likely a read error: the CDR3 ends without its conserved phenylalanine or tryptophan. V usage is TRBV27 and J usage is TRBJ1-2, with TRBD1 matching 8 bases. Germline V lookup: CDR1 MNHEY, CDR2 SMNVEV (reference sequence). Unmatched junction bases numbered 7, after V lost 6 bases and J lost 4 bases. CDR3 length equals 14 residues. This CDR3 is CASRRTGQSYGYTL. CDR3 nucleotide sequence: TGTGCCAGCAGGAGGACAGGGCAATCCTATGGCTACACCCTC.

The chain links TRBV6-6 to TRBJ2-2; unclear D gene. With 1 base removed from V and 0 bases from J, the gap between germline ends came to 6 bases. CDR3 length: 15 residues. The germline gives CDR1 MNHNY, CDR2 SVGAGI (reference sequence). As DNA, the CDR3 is TGTGCCAGCAGTTACTACAGCCCGAACACCGGGGAGCTGTTTTTT. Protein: CASSYYSPNTGELFF.

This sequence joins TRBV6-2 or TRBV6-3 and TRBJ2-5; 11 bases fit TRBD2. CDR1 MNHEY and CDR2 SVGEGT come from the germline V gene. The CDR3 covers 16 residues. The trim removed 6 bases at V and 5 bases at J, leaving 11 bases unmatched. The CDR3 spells CASRLTLAGVYETQYF. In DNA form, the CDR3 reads TGTGCCAGCAGACTAACACTAGCGGGAGTATATGAGACCCAGTACTTC.

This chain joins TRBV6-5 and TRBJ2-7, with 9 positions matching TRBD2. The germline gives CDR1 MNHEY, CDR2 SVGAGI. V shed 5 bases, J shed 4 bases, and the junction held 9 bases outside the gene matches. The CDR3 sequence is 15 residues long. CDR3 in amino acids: CASSGPGGRAYEQYF. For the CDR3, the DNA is TGTGCCAGCAGTGGCCCTGGCGGGAGGGCGTACGAGCAGTACTTC.

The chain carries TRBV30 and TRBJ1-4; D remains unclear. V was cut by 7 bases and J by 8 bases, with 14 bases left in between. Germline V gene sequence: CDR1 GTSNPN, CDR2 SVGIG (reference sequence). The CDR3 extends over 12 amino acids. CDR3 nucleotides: TGTGCCTCCAAAAACGGCGGGGAAAAACTGTTTTTT. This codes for CASKNGGEKLFF.

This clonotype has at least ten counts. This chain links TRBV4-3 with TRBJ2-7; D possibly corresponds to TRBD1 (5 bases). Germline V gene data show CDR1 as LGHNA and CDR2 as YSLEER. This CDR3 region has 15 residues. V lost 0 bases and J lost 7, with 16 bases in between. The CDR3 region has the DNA TGCGCCAGCAGCCAAGATGATAGGACAACCTGGGAGCAGTACTTC. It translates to CASSQDDRTTWEQYF.

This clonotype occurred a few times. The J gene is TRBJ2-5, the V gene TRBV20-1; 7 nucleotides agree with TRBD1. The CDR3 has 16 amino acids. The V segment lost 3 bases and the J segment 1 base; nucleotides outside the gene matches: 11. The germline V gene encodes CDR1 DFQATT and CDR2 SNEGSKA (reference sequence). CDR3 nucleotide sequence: TGCAGTGCTAGTACGTACCACCGGGACAGCCAAGAGACCCAGTACTTC. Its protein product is CSASTYHRDSQETQYF.

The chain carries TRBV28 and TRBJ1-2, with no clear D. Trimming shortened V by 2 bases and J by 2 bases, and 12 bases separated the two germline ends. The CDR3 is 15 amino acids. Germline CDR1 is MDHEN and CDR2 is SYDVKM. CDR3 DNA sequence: TGTGCCAGCAGTTTACTTCCCGGAGCCAACTATGGCTACACCTTC. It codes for CASSLLPGANYGYTF.

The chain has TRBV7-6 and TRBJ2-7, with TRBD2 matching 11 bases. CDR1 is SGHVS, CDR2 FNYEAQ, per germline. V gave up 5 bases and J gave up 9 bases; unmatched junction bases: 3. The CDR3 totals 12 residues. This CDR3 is CASSPGLAAQYF. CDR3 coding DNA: TGTGCCAGCAGCCCGGGACTAGCGGCGCAGTACTTC.